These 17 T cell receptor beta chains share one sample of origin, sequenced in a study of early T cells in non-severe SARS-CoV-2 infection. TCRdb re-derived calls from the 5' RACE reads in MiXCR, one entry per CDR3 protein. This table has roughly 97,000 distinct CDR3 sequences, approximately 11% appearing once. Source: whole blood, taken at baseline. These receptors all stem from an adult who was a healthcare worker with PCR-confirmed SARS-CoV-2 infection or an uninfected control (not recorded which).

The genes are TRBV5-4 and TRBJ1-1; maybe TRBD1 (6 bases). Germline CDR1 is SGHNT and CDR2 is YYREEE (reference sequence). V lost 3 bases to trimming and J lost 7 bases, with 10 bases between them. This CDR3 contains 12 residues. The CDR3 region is CASSYRANEAFF. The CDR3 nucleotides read TGTGCCAGCAGCTACAGGGCTAATGAAGCTTTCTTT. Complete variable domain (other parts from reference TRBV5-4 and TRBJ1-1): ETGVTQSPTHLIKTRGQQVTLRCSSQSGHNTVSWYQQALGQGPQFIFQYYREEENGRGNFPPRFSGLQFPNYSSELNVNALELDDSALYLCASSYRANEAFFGQGTRLTVV.

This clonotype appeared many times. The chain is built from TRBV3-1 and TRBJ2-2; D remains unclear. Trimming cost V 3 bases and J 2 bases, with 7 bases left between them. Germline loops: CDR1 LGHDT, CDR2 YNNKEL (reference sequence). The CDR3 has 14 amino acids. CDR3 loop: CASSHQLNTGELFF. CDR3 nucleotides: TGTGCCAGCAGCCATCAACTAAACACCGGGGAGCTGTTTTTT.

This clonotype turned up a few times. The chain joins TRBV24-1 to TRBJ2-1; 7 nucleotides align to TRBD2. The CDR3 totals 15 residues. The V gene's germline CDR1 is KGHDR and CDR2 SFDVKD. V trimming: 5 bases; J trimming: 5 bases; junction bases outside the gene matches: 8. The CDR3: CATSALMAGDNEQFF. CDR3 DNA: TGTGCCACCAGTGCCCTGATGGCGGGGGACAATGAGCAGTTCTTC.

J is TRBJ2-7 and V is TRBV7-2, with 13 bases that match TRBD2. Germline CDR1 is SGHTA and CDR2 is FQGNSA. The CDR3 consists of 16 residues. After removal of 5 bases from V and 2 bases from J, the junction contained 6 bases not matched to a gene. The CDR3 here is CASSHGTSGNPYEQYF. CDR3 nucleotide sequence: TGTGCCAGCAGCCATGGGACTAGCGGGAACCCCTACGAGCAGTACTTC.

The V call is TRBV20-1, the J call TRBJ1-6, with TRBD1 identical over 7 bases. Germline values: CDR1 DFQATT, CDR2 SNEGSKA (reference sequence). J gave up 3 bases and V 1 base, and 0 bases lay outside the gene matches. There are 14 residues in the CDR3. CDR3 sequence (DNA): TGCAGTGCTAGAGGGGACAGCTATAATTCACCCCTCCACTTT. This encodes CSARGDSYNSPLHF.

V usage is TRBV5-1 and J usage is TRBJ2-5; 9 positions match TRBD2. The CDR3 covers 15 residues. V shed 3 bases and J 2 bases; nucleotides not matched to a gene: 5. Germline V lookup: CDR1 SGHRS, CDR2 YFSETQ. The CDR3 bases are TGCGCCAGCAGCTCCTCTAGCGGGGCACAAGAGACCCAGTACTTC. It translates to CASSSSSGAQETQYF.

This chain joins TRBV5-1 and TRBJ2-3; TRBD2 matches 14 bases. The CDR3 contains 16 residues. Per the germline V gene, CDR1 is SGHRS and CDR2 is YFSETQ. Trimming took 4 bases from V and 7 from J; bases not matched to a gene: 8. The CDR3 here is CASSLEGLAGVNTQYF. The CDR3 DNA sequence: TGCGCCAGCAGCCTTGAGGGACTAGCGGGAGTAAATACGCAGTATTTT.

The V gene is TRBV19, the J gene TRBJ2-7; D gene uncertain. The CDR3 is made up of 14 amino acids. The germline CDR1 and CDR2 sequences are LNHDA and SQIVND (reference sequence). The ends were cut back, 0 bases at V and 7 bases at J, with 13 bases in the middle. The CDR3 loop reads CASSIDRGVGEQYF. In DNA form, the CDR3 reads TGTGCCAGTAGTATAGATCGAGGCGTCGGAGAGCAGTACTTC.

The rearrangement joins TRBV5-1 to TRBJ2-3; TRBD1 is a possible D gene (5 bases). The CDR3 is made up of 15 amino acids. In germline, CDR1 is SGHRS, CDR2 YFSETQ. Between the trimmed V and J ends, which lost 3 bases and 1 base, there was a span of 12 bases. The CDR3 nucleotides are TGCGCCAGCAGCTCCTCAGGGATGGGCACAGATACGCAGTATTTT. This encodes CASSSSGMGTDTQYF.

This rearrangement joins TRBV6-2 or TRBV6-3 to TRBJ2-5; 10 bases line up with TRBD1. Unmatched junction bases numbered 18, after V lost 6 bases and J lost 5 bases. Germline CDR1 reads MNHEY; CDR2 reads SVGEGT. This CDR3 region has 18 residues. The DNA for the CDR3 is TGTGCCAGCAGACAATTTTCGGGACAGGGGCCGTTTGGGGAGACCCAGTACTTC. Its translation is CASRQFSGQGPFGETQYF.

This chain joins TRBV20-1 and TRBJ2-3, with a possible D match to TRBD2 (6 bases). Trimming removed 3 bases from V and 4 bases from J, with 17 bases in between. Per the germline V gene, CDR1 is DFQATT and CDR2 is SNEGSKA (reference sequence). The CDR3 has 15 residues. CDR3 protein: CSASTRDFNSDTQYF. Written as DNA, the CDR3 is TGCAGTGCTAGTACCCGGGACTTCAACTCAGATACGCAGTATTTT.

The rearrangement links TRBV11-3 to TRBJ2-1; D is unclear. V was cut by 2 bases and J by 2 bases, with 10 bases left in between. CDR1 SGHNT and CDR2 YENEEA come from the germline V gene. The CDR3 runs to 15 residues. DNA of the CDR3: TGTGCCAGCAGCTTAACAGAGGATCCCTACAATGAGCAGTTCTTC. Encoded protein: CASSLTEDPYNEQFF.

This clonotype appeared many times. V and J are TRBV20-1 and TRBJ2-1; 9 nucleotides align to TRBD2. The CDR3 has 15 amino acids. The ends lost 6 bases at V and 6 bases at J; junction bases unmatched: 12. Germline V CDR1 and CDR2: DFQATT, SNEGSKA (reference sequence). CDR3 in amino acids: CSARTGLAGPNEQFF. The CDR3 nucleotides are TGCAGTGCCAGGACCGGTCTAGCGGGGCCCAATGAGCAGTTCTTC.

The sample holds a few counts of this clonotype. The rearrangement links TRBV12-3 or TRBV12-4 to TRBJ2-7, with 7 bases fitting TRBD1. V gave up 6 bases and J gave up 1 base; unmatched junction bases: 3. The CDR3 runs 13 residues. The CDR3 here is CASRRDSSYEQYF. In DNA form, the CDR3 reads TGTGCCAGCAGACGGGACAGTTCCTACGAGCAGTACTTC.

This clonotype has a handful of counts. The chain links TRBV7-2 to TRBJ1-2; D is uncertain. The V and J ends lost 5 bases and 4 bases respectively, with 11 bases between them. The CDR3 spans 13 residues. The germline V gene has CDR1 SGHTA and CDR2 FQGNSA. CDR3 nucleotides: TGTGCCAGCAGCCCCCGGACCCTCTATGGCTACACCTTC. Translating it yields CASSPRTLYGYTF.

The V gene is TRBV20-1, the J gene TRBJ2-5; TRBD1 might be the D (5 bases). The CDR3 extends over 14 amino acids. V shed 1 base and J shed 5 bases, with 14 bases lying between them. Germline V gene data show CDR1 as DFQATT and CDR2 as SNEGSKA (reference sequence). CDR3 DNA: TGCAGTGCTAGAGCCACCCTGGGGCTTGAGACCCAGTACTTC. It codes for CSARATLGLETQYF.

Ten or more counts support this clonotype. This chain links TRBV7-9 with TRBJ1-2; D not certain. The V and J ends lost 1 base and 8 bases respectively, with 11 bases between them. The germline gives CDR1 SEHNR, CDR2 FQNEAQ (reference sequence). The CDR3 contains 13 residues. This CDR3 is CASSLDSHGGYTF. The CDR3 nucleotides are TGTGCCAGCAGCTTAGACAGTCACGGAGGCTACACCTTC.